Listed here are 10 T cell receptor beta chains from one sample, sequenced in a study of vaccination and CD4 T cells after COVID-19. For these TCRs, the target antigens are not known. Sequencing of the DNA from cultured CD4+ T cells was carried out with the Oncomine TCR Beta short-read assay. TCRdb independently ran MiXCR on the PCR reads; one entry per CDR3 protein. The table records roughly 7,500 distinct CDR3 sequences, approximately 46% of them present only once. Treatment described: approximately 9-day PBMC culture with coronavirus spike peptide pools or control peptides (ViraFEST assay). Sequences were obtained from CD4+ T cells from blood, cultured in vitro. The receptors derive from a human donor who had recovered from COVID-19.

This clonotype was seen only a few times. The chain uses TRBV6-1 and TRBJ2-3, with D hard to call. The V and J ends lost 6 bases and 0 bases respectively, with 10 bases between them. Germline CDR1 and CDR2: MNHNS and SASEGT. This CDR3 comprises 14 residues. CDR3 loop: CASSSTGSTDTQYF. Here the CDR3 DNA reads TGTGCCAGCAGCTCCACTGGTAGCACAGATACGCAGTATTTT.

The table lists this clonotype with a few counts. The chain uses TRBV20-1 and TRBJ1-2; no firm D call. Looked up from germline, CDR1 is DFQATT and CDR2 is SNEGSKA (reference sequence). Trimming shortened V by 0 bases and J by 5 bases, and 10 bases separated the two germline ends. CDR3 length: 13 amino acids. CDR3 amino acids: CSAREQENYGYTF. The CDR3 bases are TGCAGTGCTAGAGAGCAGGAGAATTATGGCTACACCTTC.

The genes are TRBV6-2 or TRBV6-3 and TRBJ1-1; 7 positions match TRBD1. Unmatched junction bases numbered 1, after V lost 0 bases and J lost 3 bases. This CDR3 contains 14 residues. The germline V gene has CDR1 MNHEY and CDR2 SVGEGT. The CDR3 DNA is TGTGCCAGCAGTTACTCGAGGGGGCACACTGAAGCTTTCTTT. Translation gives CASSYSRGHTEAFF.

The sample holds a few counts of this clonotype. This chain connects TRBV7-8 to TRBJ1-1; 7 nucleotides match TRBD1. The trim removed 2 bases at V and 11 bases at J, leaving 5 bases unmatched. The V gene's germline CDR1 is SGHVS and CDR2 FQNEAQ. The CDR3 has 12 amino acids. The CDR3 here is CASSLRQGLAFF. The DNA for the CDR3 is TGTGCCAGCAGCTTACGACAGGGTTTGGCTTTCTTT.

The genes are TRBV20-1 and TRBJ1-3; maybe TRBD1 (6 bases). Germline V CDR1 and CDR2: DFQATT, SNEGSKA (reference sequence). Between the trimmed V and J ends, which lost 6 bases and 0 bases, there was a span of 12 bases. The CDR3 has 14 residues. In DNA, the CDR3 is TGCAGTGCCCGCAGGGGTGCCTCTGGAAACACCATATATTTT. This translates into CSARRGASGNTIYF.

This chain connects TRBV15 to TRBJ1-2, with TRBD1 matching 8 bases. The CDR3 runs 13 residues. The ends lost 8 bases at V and 2 bases at J; junction bases unmatched: 4. Germline CDR1 and CDR2: LNHNV and YYDKDF (reference sequence). Here the CDR3 reads CATARDRNYGYTF. The CDR3 DNA is TGTGCCACCGCCCGGGACAGGAACTATGGCTACACCTTC.

A single count supports this clonotype. This chain connects TRBV30 to TRBJ1-1; D gene uncertain. V lost 0 bases to trimming and J lost 0 bases, with 11 bases between them. CDR1 is GTSNPN and CDR2 is SVGIG in the germline V gene (reference sequence). This CDR3 contains 15 residues. CDR3 amino acids: CAWSVPVSVNTEAFF. The CDR3, as DNA: TGTGCCTGGAGTGTCCCCGTTTCCGTGAACACTGAAGCTTTCTTT.

In its sample, this clonotype was seen a few times. V and J are TRBV7-8 and TRBJ1-1, with 11 bases matching TRBD1. The CDR3 runs 16 residues. Germline V gene lookup returns CDR1 SGHVS and CDR2 FQNEAQ. J was trimmed by 5 bases and V by 7 bases; bases with no gene match: 12. The CDR3 bases are TGTGCCAGCACCTTGGGAGGACAGGGGGCATATACTGAAGCTTTCTTT. This gives the protein CASTLGGQGAYTEAFF.

In its sample, this clonotype was seen a few times. The chain has TRBV24-1 and TRBJ1-4; possibly TRBD1 for D (5 bases). CDR1 is KGHDR and CDR2 is SFDVKD in the germline V gene. The germline V and J ends were trimmed by 4 bases and 0 bases, with 14 bases remaining between them. The CDR3 covers 17 residues. CDR3 in DNA: TGTGCCACCAGTGAAGGTACCGGGACCTCAACTAATGAAAAACTGTTTTTT. Translated: CATSEGTGTSTNEKLFF.

The chain recombines TRBV20-1 with TRBJ2-6; no reliable D call. Trimming removed 3 bases from V and 2 bases from J, with 8 bases in between. The germline gives CDR1 DFQATT, CDR2 SNEGSKA (reference sequence). The CDR3 length is 14 residues. In nucleotides, the CDR3 is TGCAGTGCTAGCGCGGTCCCTGGGGCCAACGTCCTGACTTTC. Translated, it gives CSASAVPGANVLTF.